This is a list of T cell receptor beta chains from one sample in a study of shared clonotypes between healthy human individuals. The method was immunoSEQ multiplex PCR; TCRdb's version includes in-frame clones alone and lacks a portion of them. Among 850,000 to 1,200,000 clones listed, 65% to 80% were seen once. What was sequenced was memory CD4+ T cells sorted from blood. These receptors were obtained from a man aged 18 to 29 in good health. CDR3s include the opening cysteine and the closing phenylalanine or tryptophan. A D gene is named only where the DNA matches it firmly. Not every row has a clone size; where given, it reads once, few, many or a size class.

J | D | V | length | size | CDR3 | DNA
TRBJ2-7 | TRBD2 | TRBV5-1 | 13 | once | CASCLAGGYEQYF | TGCGCCAGCTGTTTAGCGGGGGGCTACGAGCAGTACTTC
TRBJ2-5 | TRBD1 | TRBV7-2 | 15 | - | CASSGGQGGGETQYF | TGTGCCAGCAGCGGGGGACAGGGTGGAGGAGAGACCCAGTACTTC
TRBJ2-2 | TRBD2 | TRBV2 | 15 | - | CASRPTSANTGELFF | TGTGCCAGCAGGCCGACTAGCGCGAACACCGGGGAGCTGTTTTTT
TRBJ2-1 | TRBD2 | TRBV5-4 | 15 | - | CASSSTSGSSNEQFF | TGTGCCAGCAGCTCGACTAGCGGGAGTTCCAATGAGCAGTTCTTC
TRBJ2-1 | TRBD2 | TRBV28 | 15 | - | CASTSAGGRYNEQFF | TGTGCCAGCACTAGCGCGGGGGGTCGGTACAATGAGCAGTTCTTC
TRBJ2-5 | - | TRBV5-1 | 15 | - | CASRMEGFAQETQYF | TGCGCCAGCAGAATGGAAGGATTTGCCCAAGAGACCCAGTACTTC
TRBJ1-2 | TRBD1 | TRBV29-1 | 15 | - | CSTSTGTGGGYGYTF | TGCAGCACCTCAACCGGGACAGGGGGCGGCTATGGCTACACCTTC
TRBJ2-1 | - | TRBV7-3 | 15 | - | CASSLFWGSGNEQFF | TGTGCCAGCAGCTTATTTTGGGGTAGTGGCAATGAGCAGTTCTTC
TRBJ1-3 | - | TRBV4-1 | 17 | - | CASSPPPDRNSGNTIYF | TGCGCCAGCAGCCCGCCTCCAGACAGAAACTCTGGAAACACCATATATTTT
TRBJ2-1 | TRBD1 | TRBV5-1 | 13 | once | CASSYRGDNEQFF | TGCGCCAGCAGCTACAGGGGGGACAATGAGCAGTTCTTC
TRBJ2-1 | TRBD1 | TRBV6-1 | 15 | - | CASSETGTGIDEQFF | TGTGCCAGCAGTGAAACCGGGACAGGGATCGATGAGCAGTTCTTC
TRBJ2-5 | - | TRBV5-4 | 15 | - | CASSLDQGVGFSQYF | TGTGCCAGCAGCTTGGACCAGGGCGTAGGTTTTTCCCAGTACTTC
TRBJ2-7 | TRBD1 | TRBV10-3 | 15 | few | CAISDLGTGGGEQYF | TGTGCCATCAGTGATCTCGGGACAGGGGGCGGGGAGCAGTACTTC
TRBJ1-5 | - | TRBV18 | 15 | - | CASSPWGDANQPQHF | TGTGCCAGCTCACCCTGGGGGGACGCCAATCAGCCCCAGCATTTT
TRBJ1-1 | TRBD1 | TRBV5-1 | 17 | many | CASSYLGTGRVNTEAFF | TGCGCCAGCAGCTACCTCGGGACAGGGAGGGTGAACACTGAAGCTTTCTTT
TRBJ2-6 | - | TRBV5-1 | 16 | - | CASNREALSGANVLTF | TGCGCCAGCAATCGAGAGGCCCTCTCTGGGGCCAACGTCCTGACTTTC
TRBJ1-6 | TRBD1 | TRBV28 | 13 | - | CATKTGDHSPLHF | TGTGCCACCAAAACAGGGGATCATTCACCCCTCCACTTT
TRBJ2-7 | TRBD2 | TRBV6-5 | 12 | - | CASSGRGKEQYF | TGTGCCAGCAGCGGGAGGGGGAAAGAGCAGTACTTC
TRBJ1-4 | TRBD1 | TRBV7-6 | 18 | - | CASSSTTRRGGTNEKLFF | TGTGCCAGCAGTTCCACGACCCGCAGGGGGGGAACTAATGAAAAACTGTTTTTT
TRBJ2-5 | - | TRBV9 | 14 | few | CASSAGLTQETQYF | TGTGCCAGCAGCGCGGGACTTACACAAGAGACCCAGTACTTC
TRBJ2-7 | - | TRBV6-1 | 15 | - | CASSVSRSSSYEQYF | TGTGCCAGCAGTGTTAGCAGGTCTAGCTCCTACGAGCAGTACTTC
TRBJ2-1 | - | TRBV5-1 | 14 | once | CASNPGSSYNEQFF | TGCGCCAGCAACCCAGGGAGCTCCTACAATGAGCAGTTCTTC
TRBJ2-3 | - | TRBV7-9 | 15 | few | CASSLDDRTTDTQYF | TGTGCCAGCAGCTTAGATGACCGGACCACAGATACGCAGTATTTT
TRBJ1-5 | - | TRBV27 | 14 | - | CASSWRDGNQPQHF | TGTGCCAGCAGTTGGCGGGATGGCAATCAGCCCCAGCATTTT
TRBJ1-1 | TRBD1 | TRBV6-1 | 16 | - | CASSGRTGPLNTEAFF | TGTGCCAGCAGTGGTCGGACAGGGCCCTTGAACACTGAAGCTTTCTTT
TRBJ2-2 | TRBD1 | TRBV28 | 16 | many | CASSFRTGPGAGELFF | TGTGCCAGCAGTTTCAGGACAGGACCCGGTGCCGGGGAGCTGTTTTTT
TRBJ2-7 | TRBD1 | TRBV27 | 15 | - | CASSSRRDRVYEQYF | TGTGCCAGCAGTTCAAGGAGGGACAGGGTTTACGAGCAGTACTTC
TRBJ1-2 | TRBD1 | TRBV19 | 13 | - | CASSLTGKYGYTF | TGTGCCAGTAGTCTGACAGGGAAATATGGCTACACCTTC
TRBJ2-7 | TRBD1 | TRBV7-9 | 14 | - | CASSPDLRGPEQYF | TGTGCCAGCAGCCCCGATTTAAGGGGGCCCGAGCAGTACTTC
TRBJ2-7 | - | TRBV30 | 14 | few | CAWSLTGGQYEQYF | TGTGCCTGGAGTCTAACGGGGGGCCAATACGAGCAGTACTTC
TRBJ2-5 | - | TRBV5-1 | 13 | - | CASSGDDQETQYF | TGCGCCAGCAGTGGGGACGACCAAGAGACCCAGTACTTC
TRBJ1-6 | - | TRBV2 | 15 | few | CASSGAGARFSPLHF | TGTGCCAGCAGTGGAGCAGGGGCGAGGTTTTCACCCCTCCACTTT
TRBJ2-7 | - | TRBV30 | 14 | - | CAWSRDPVLYEQYF | TGTGCCTGGAGCCGGGACCCCGTTCTTTACGAGCAGTACTTC
TRBJ1-2 | - | TRBV7-9 | 15 | - | CASSLKGAYNYGYTF | TGTGCCAGCAGCTTAAAGGGAGCCTATAACTATGGCTACACCTTC
TRBJ1-2 | - | TRBV7-9 | 14 | - | CASSPSGGAGGYTF | TGTGCCAGCAGCCCTTCGGGCGGAGCGGGAGGCTACACCTTC
TRBJ2-2 | - | TRBV5-6 | 14 | - | CASSGDTNTGELFF | TGTGCCAGCAGCGGGGACACGAACACCGGGGAGCTGTTTTTT
TRBJ2-1 | - | TRBV10-3 | 13 | - | CAIYGSGYNEQFF | TGTGCCATCTACGGGTCGGGGTACAATGAGCAGTTCTTC
TRBJ1-1 | - | TRBV4-3 | 15 | - | CASSQEYLDGLKAFF | TGCGCCAGCAGCCAGGAATACTTAGACGGTCTGAAAGCTTTCTTT
TRBJ1-1 | TRBD1 | TRBV19 | 14 | - | CASGDRGTITEAFF | TGTGCCAGTGGCGACAGGGGGACGATCACTGAAGCTTTCTTT
TRBJ2-3 | - | TRBV7-8 | 18 | - | CASSLRLTGLAITDTQYF | TGTGCCAGCAGCCTAAGACTCACCGGGCTAGCGATCACAGATACGCAGTATTTT
TRBJ2-1 | - | TRBV6-1 | 14 | - | CASTRGGTNNEQFF | TGTGCCAGCACCAGGGGAGGCACCAACAATGAGCAGTTCTTC